The 10 T cell receptor beta chains in this list originate from one sample, sequenced in a study of T cells after yellow fever vaccination. Via MiXCR, TCRdb re-called the 5' RACE reads, giving one row per CDR3 protein. The sample shows about 260,000 distinct CDR3 sequences, around 3.5% of them seen only once. The sample here was PBMCs, taken 15 days after the yellow fever booster vaccination. These receptors all come from a man aged 18 to 30 who received the YFV17D yellow fever vaccine.

This clonotype was counted many times. The chain uses TRBV5-4 and TRBJ2-1; the match to TRBD1 covers 7 bases. CDR1 and CDR2 from the germline V gene are SGHNT and YYREEE (reference sequence). V dropped 0 bases and J dropped 1; count of bases not matched to a gene: 1. CDR3 size: 15 residues. The CDR3 DNA sequence: TGTGCCAGCAGCTTGGTACAGGGGTCCTACAATGAGCAGTTCTTC. Amino acid sequence: CASSLVQGSYNEQFF.

This clonotype was detected ten times or more. The V call is TRBV2, the J call TRBJ2-7, with 7 bases identical to TRBD2. Germline V gene lookup returns CDR1 SNHLY and CDR2 FYNNEI. This CDR3 comprises 14 residues. Trimming at V came to 4 bases and at J to 0 bases, leaving 3 bases not matched to a gene. Here the CDR3 reads CASSGRGSSYEQYV. Written as DNA, the CDR3 is TGTGCCAGCAGTGGGCGCGGGAGCTCCTACGAGCAGTACGTC.

Worth noting for this clonotype: A single base separates this from a much larger clone, so it may be a read error. The V gene is TRBV27, the J gene TRBJ2-1; D gene uncertain. Germline CDR1 is MNHEY and CDR2 is SMNVEV (reference sequence). The CDR3 contains 14 residues. Here the CDR3 reads CASSLSASYTEQFF. For the CDR3, the DNA is TGTGCCAGCAGTCTGTCGGCTTCCTACACTGAGCAGTTCTTC.

This clonotype was observed at least ten times. The chain recombines TRBV7-2 with TRBJ2-1; tentatively, D is TRBD2 (6 bases). The V end was cut by 4 bases, the J end by 0 bases, with 16 bases between. The CDR3 extends over 17 amino acids. Germline CDR1 SGHTA, CDR2 FQGNSA. DNA of the CDR3: TGTGCCAGCAGCTCCCCCTCGGACGGGAGCTCCTACAATGAGCAGTTCTTC. The encoded protein is CASSSPSDGSSYNEQFF.

This clonotype was detected many times. The J gene is TRBJ2-5, the V gene TRBV4-3; D unresolved. The germline V gene encodes CDR1 LGHNA and CDR2 YSLEER. V was cut by 0 bases and J by 5 bases, with 7 bases left in between. The CDR3 runs to 13 residues. CDR3 nucleotide sequence: TGCGCCAGCAGCCAAGATTGGCGGGAGACCCAGTACTTC. Its protein is CASSQDWRETQYF.

The table lists this clonotype with many counts. The genes are TRBV24-1 and TRBJ2-1; D is possibly TRBD1 or TRBD2 (6 bases each). CDR1 and CDR2 from the germline V gene are KGHDR and SFDVKD. There are 15 residues in the CDR3. V lost 3 bases and J lost 6, with 14 bases in between. The CDR3 loop reads CATSDPRGAGNEQFF. DNA of the CDR3: TGTGCCACCAGTGATCCTAGGGGGGCAGGCAATGAGCAGTTCTTC.

Ten or more counts support this clonotype. This chain uses TRBV27 with TRBJ2-3; D is possibly TRBD2 (7 bases). The CDR3 runs to 12 residues. The V gene lost 10 bases and the J gene lost 6 bases, with 14 bases spanning the gap. Germline CDR1 and CDR2: MNHEY and SMNVEV (reference sequence). CDR3 sequence (DNA): TGTGCCACTCGGGGGGCCGGCGATACGCAGTATTTT. This codes for CATRGAGDTQYF.

In its sample, this clonotype was seen many times. This chain connects TRBV5-1 to TRBJ1-2, with D uncertain. V lost 5 bases and J lost 4, with 18 bases in between. The CDR3 has 15 residues. Looked up from germline, CDR1 is SGHRS and CDR2 is YFSETQ. The chain's CDR3 is CASSPTRIKAYGYTF. The CDR3 nucleotides are TGCGCCAGCAGTCCGACCCGGATAAAGGCCTATGGCTACACCTTC.

The CDR3: CASSPLRSGGLPQHF. The CDR3 coding sequence is TGTGCCAGCTCACCTCTCAGATCCGGAGGGCTGCCCCAGCATTTT. V usage is TRBV18 and J usage is TRBJ1-5; no clear D gene. The CDR3 runs 15 residues. Trimming removed 3 bases from V and 9 bases from J, with 18 bases in between. Germline V CDR1 and CDR2: KGHSH, LQKENI.

Many counts were recorded for this clonotype. The CDR3 loop is CASSSRTVKFSYEQYF. The CDR3 nucleotides are TGTGCCAGCAGTTCCCGGACAGTAAAATTCTCCTACGAGCAGTACTTC. V usage is TRBV6-2 or TRBV6-3 and J usage is TRBJ2-7; possibly TRBD1 for D (6 bases). This CDR3 region has 16 residues. Germline loops: CDR1 MNHEY, CDR2 SVGEGT. Between the trimmed V and J ends, which lost 4 bases and 0 bases, there was a span of 16 bases.